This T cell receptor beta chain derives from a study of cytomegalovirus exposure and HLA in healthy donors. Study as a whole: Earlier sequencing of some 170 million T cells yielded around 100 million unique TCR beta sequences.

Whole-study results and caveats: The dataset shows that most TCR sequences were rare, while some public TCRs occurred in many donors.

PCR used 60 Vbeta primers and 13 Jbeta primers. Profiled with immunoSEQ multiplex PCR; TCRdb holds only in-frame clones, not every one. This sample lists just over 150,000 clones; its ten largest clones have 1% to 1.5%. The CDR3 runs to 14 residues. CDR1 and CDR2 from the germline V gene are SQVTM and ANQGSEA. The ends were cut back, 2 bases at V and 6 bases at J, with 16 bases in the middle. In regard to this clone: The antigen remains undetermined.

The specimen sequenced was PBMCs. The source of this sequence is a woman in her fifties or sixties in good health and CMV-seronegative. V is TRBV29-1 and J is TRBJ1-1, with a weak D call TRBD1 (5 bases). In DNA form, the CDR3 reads TGCAGCGTTGAACGGTGGGGCCTTACGTCTGAAGCTTTCTTT. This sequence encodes CSVERWGLTSEAFF.